The rows below give T cell receptor beta chains drawn from one sample of a study of shared clonotypes between healthy human individuals. Sequencing used immunoSEQ multiplex PCR; TCRdb keeps in-frame clones, though not all of them. The sample lists 2 million to 2.5 million clones, around 95% occurring once. Sequences were obtained from naive CD4+ T cells sorted from blood. These TCRs come from a man between 18 and 35 years old in good health. The CDR3 runs from the conserved cysteine through the conserved F or W. A D gene is named only where the DNA matches it firmly. The size of a clone is reported for some rows only, either as once, few or many, or as a class for expanded clones.

size | J | D | V | CDR3 | DNA
- | TRBJ2-2 | - | TRBV4-3 | CASSQDLGAADTGELFF | TGCGCCAGCAGCCAAGATCTGGGAGCGGCCGACACCGGGGAGCTGTTTTTT
once | TRBJ2-7 | - | TRBV10-1 | CASSDPGSYEQYF | TGCGCCAGCAGTGACCCCGGCTCCTACGAGCAGTACTTC
- | TRBJ2-5 | TRBD1 | TRBV7-3 | CASSMTGVNSETQYF | TGTGCCAGCAGCATGACAGGGGTGAATTCGGAGACCCAGTACTTC
- | TRBJ1-4 | - | TRBV5-1 | CASSLGGRGEKLFF | TGCGCCAGCAGCTTGGGTGGCAGGGGTGAAAAACTGTTTTTT
- | TRBJ1-1 | - | TRBV6-5 | CASSPGPSANTEAFF | TGTGCCAGCAGTCCCGGCCCATCCGCGAACACTGAAGCTTTCTTT
- | TRBJ1-6 | TRBD1 | TRBV19 | CASSIGFWTGQVDNSPLHF | TGTGCCAGTAGTATCGGCTTTTGGACAGGGCAAGTGGATAATTCACCCCTCCACTTT
- | TRBJ1-1 | - | TRBV10-3 | CAISEVGSHTEAFF | TGTGCCATCAGTGAGGTCGGCAGCCACACTGAAGCTTTCTTT
- | TRBJ2-7 | - | TRBV11-2 | CASSLVGLEQYF | TGTGCCAGCAGCTTAGTAGGACTCGAGCAGTACTTC
few | TRBJ1-6 | TRBD1 | TRBV5-4 | CASSFGQGDSPLHF | TGTGCCAGCAGCTTTGGACAGGGAGATTCACCCCTCCACTTT
- | TRBJ2-4 | TRBD1 | TRBV10-3 | CAISQDRAKNIQYF | TGTGCCATCAGTCAGGACAGGGCCAAAAACATTCAGTACTTC
- | TRBJ1-4 | TRBD1 | TRBV5-8 | CASSWDSQRETNEKLFF | TGTGCCAGCAGCTGGGACAGTCAGAGGGAAACTAATGAAAAACTGTTTTTT
- | TRBJ2-1 | TRBD2 | TRBV4-3 | CASSPHSGSGRYNEQFF | TGCGCCAGCAGCCCCCACTCGGGTAGCGGGAGGTACAATGAGCAGTTCTTC